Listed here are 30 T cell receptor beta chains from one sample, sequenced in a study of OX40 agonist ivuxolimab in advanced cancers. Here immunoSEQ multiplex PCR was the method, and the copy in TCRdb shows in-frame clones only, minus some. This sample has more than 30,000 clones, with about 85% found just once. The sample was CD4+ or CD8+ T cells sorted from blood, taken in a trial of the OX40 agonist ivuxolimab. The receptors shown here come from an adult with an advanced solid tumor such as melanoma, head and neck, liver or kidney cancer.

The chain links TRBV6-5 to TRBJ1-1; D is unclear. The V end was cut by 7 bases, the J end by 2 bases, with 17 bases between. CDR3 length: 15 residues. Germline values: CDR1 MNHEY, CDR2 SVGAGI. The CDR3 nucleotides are TGTGCCAGCAATGGGATCACGGGTGGTAACACTGAAGCTTTCTTT. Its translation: CASNGITGGNTEAFF.

The CDR3 region has the DNA TGTGCCAGCAGTGACCCGGGCCTGCGCGGGAGAATCTCAGATACGCAGTATTTT. Protein sequence: CASSDPGLRGRISDTQYF. The chain employs TRBV2 and TRBJ2-3, with 7 bases aligning to TRBD2. The CDR3 is 18 amino acids. The J segment lost 4 bases and the V segment lost 3 bases, leaving 16 bases of the junction unmatched. CDR1 and CDR2 from the germline V gene are SNHLY and FYNNEI.

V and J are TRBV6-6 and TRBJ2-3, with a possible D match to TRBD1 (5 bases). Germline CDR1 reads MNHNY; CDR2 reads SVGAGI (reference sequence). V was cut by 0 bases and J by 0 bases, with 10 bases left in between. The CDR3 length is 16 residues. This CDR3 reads CASSYSGPFSTDTQYF. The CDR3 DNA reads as TGTGCCAGCAGTTACTCGGGGCCCTTCAGCACAGATACGCAGTATTTT.

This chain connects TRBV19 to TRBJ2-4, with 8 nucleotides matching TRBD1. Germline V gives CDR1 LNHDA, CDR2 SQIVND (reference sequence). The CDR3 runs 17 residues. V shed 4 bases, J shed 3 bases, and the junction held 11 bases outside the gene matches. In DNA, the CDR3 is TGTGCCAGTAGTAGAGAAGGCAGGGGGCTAGGCAAAAACATTCAGTACTTC. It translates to CASSREGRGLGKNIQYF.

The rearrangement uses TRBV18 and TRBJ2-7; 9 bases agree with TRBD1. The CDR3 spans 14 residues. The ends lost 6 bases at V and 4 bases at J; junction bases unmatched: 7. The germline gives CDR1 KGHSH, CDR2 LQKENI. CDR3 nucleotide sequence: TGTGCCAGCTCCTTCTGGACAGGGGAATACGAGCAGTACTTC. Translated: CASSFWTGEYEQYF.

CDR3 loop: CASSAKYDRVGYEQYF. The DNA of the CDR3 is TGCGCCAGCAGCGCTAAATATGACAGGGTAGGTTACGAGCAGTACTTC. The chain joins TRBV5-1 to TRBJ2-7, with 7 bases matching TRBD1. The CDR3 is 16 amino acids. With V trimmed by 4 bases and J by 4 bases, 14 bases remained unmatched. Germline values: CDR1 SGHRS, CDR2 YFSETQ.

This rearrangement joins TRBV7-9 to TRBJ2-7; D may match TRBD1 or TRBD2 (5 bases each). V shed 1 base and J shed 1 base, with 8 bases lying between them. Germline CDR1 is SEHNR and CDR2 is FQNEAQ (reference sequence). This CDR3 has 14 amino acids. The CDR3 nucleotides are TGTGCCAGCAGCTTAGGGGGCGGGTCCTACGAGCAGTACTTC. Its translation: CASSLGGGSYEQYF.

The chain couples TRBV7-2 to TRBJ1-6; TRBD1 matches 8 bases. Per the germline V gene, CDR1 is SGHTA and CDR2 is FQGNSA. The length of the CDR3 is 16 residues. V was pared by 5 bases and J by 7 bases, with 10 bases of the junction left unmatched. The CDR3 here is CASSPVPGQANSPLHF. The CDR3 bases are TGTGCCAGCAGCCCCGTACCGGGACAGGCGAATTCACCCCTCCACTTT.

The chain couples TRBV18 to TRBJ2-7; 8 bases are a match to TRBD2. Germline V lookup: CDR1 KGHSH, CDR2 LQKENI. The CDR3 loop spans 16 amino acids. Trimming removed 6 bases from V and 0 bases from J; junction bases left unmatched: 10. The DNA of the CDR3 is TGTGCCAGCTCGCGAACTAGCGGAGCGGGCTCCTACGAGCAGTACTTC. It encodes CASSRTSGAGSYEQYF.

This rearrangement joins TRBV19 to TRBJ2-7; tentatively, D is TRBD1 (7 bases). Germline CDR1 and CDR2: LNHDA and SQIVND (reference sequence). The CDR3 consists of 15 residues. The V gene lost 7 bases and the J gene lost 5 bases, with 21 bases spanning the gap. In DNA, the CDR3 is TGTGCCAGTACCCGGACGCCAGGGGGGCGCGACGAGCAGTACTTC. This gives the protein CASTRTPGGRDEQYF.

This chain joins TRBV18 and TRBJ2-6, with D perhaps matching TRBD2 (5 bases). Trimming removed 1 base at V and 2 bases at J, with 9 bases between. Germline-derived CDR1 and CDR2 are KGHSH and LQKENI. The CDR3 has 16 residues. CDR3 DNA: TGTGCCAGCTCACCACGGCCCGGGGCTGGGGCCAACGTCCTGACTTTC. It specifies CASSPRPGAGANVLTF.

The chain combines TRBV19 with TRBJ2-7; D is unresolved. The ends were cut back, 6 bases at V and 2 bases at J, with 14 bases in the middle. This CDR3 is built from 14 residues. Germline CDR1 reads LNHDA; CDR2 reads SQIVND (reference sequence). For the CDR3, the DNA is TGTGCCAGTAGCACGACCGACCGAGCCTACGAGCAGTACTTC. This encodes CASSTTDRAYEQYF.

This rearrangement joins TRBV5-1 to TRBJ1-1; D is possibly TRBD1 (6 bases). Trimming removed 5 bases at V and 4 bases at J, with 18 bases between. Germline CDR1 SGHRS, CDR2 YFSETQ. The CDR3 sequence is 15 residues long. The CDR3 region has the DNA TGCGCCAGCAGGGAAGCATACAGGGCCGGCACTGAAGCTTTCTTT. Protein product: CASREAYRAGTEAFF.

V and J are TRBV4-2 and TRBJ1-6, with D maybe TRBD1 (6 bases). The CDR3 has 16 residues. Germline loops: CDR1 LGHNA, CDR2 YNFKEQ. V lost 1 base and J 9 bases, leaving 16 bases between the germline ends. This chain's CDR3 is CASSQAVRGAGSPLHF. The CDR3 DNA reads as TGTGCCAGCAGCCAAGCCGTACGGGGGGCAGGTTCACCCCTCCACTTT.

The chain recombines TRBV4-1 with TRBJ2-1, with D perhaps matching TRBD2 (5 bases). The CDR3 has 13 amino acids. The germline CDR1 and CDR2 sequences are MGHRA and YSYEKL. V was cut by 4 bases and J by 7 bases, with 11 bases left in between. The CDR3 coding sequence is TGCGCCAGCAGCCCACCTCTAGCTAATGAGCAGTTCTTC. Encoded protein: CASSPPLANEQFF.

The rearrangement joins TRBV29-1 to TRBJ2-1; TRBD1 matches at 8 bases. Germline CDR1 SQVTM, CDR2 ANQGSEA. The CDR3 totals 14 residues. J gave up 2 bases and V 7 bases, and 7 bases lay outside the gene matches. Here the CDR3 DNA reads TGCAGCGCCACCGGACAGGGCCCCTACAATGAGCAGTTCTTC. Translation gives CSATGQGPYNEQFF.

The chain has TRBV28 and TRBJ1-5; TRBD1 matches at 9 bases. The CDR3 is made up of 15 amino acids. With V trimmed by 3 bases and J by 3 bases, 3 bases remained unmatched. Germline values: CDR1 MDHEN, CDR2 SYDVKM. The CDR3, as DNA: TGTGCCAGCAGTTTCCCACAGGGGGCCAATCAGCCCCAGCATTTT. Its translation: CASSFPQGANQPQHF.

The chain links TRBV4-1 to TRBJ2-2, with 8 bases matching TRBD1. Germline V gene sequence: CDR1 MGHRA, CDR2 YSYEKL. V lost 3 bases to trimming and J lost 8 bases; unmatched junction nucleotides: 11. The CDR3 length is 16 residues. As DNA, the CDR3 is TGCGCCAGCAGCCACAGGGGGGACAGGCGATTAGGGGAGCTGTTTTTT. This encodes CASSHRGDRRLGELFF.

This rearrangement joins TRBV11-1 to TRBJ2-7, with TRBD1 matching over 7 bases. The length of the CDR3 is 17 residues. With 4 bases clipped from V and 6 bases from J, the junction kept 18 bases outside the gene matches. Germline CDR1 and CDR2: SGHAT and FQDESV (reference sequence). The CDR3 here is CASSYRHGTALAGEQYF. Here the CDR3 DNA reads TGTGCCAGCAGCTATCGCCACGGGACAGCTCTGGCGGGCGAGCAGTACTTC. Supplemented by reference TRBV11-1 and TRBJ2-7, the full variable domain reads EAEVAQSPRYKITEKSQAVAFWCDPISGHATLYWYRQILGQGPELLVQFQDESVVDDSQLPKDRFSAERLKGVDSTLKIQPAELGDSAMYLCASSYRHGTALAGEQYFGPGTRLTVT.

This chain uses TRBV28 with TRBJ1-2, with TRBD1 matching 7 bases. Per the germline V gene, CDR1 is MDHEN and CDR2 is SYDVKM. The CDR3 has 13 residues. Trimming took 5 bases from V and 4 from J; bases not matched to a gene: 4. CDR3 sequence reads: CASSNRGAYGYTF. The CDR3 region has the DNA TGTGCCAGCAGTAACAGGGGTGCCTATGGCTACACCTTC.

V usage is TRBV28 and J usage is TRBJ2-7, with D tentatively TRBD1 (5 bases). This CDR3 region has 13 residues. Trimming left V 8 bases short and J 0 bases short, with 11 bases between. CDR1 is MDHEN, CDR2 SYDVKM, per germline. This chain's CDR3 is CASVDTSSYEQYF. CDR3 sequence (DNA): TGTGCCAGCGTGGACACAAGCTCCTACGAGCAGTACTTC.

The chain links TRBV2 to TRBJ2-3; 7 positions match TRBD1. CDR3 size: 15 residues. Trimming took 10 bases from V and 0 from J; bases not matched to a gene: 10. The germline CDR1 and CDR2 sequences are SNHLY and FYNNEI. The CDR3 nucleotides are TGTGCCACCCGCAAGGGGGCTACAAGCACAGATACGCAGTATTTT. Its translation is CATRKGATSTDTQYF.

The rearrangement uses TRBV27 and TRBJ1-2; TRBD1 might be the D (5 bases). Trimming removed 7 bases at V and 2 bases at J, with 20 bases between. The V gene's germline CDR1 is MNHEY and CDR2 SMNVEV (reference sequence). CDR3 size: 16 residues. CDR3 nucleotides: TGTGCCAGCAAACCTAATGTGCTTGAGGGGAACTATGGCTACACCTTC. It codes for CASKPNVLEGNYGYTF.

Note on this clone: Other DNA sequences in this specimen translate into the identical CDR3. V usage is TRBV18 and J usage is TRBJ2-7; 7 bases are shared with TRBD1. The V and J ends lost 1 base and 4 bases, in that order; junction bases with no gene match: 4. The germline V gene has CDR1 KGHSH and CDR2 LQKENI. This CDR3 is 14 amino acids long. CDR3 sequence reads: CASSPRRDSYEQYF. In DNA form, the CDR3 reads TGTGCCAGCTCACCACGCCGGGACAGTTACGAGCAGTACTTC.

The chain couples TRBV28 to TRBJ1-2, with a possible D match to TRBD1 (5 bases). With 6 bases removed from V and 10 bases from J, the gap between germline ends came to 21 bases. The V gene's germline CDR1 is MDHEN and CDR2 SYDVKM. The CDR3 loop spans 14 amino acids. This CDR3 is CASSQGRGLPNYTF. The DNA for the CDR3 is TGTGCCAGCAGCCAGGGACGGGGCTTACCAAACTACACCTTC.

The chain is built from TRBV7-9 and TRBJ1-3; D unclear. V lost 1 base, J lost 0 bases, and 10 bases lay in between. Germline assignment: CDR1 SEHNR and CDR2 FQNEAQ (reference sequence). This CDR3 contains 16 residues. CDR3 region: CASSLGQPNSGNTIYF. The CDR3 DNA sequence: TGTGCCAGCAGCTTAGGCCAGCCCAACTCTGGAAACACCATATATTTT.

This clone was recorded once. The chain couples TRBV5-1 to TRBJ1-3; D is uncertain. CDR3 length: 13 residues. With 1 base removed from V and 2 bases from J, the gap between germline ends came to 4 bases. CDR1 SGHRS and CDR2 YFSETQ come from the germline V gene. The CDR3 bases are TGCGCCAGCAGCTTGATGGCTGGAAACACCATATATTTT. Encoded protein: CASSLMAGNTIYF. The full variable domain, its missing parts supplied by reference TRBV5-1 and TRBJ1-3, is KAGVTQTPRYLIKTRGQQVTLSCSPISGHRSVSWYQQTPGQGLQFLFEYFSETQRNKGNFPGRFSGRQFSNSRSEMNVSTLELGDSALYLCASSLMAGNTIYFGEGSWLTVV.

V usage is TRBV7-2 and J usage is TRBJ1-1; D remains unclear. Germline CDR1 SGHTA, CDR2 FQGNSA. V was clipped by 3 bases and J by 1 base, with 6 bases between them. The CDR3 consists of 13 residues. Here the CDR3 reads CASSFYQNTEAFF. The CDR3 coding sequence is TGTGCCAGCAGCTTCTATCAGAACACTGAAGCTTTCTTT.

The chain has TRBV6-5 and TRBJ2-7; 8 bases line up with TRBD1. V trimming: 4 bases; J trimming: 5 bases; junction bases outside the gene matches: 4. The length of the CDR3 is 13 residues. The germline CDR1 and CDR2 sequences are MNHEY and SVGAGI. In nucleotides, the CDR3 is TGTGCCAGCAGTTCGGACAGGGTCGACGAGCAGTACTTC. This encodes CASSSDRVDEQYF.

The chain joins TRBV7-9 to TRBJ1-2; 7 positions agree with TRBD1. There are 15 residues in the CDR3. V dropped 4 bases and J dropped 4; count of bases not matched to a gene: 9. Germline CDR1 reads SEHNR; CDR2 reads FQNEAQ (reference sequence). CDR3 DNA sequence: TGTGCCAGCAGCTATACAGGGGTAGGAGGCTATGGCTACACCTTC. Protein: CASSYTGVGGYGYTF. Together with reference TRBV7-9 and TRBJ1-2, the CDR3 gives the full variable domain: DTGVSQNPRHKITKRGQNVTFRCDPISEHNRLYWYRQTLGQGPEFLTYFQNEAQLEKSRLLSDRFSAERPKGSFSTLEIQRTEQGDSAMYLCASSYTGVGGYGYTFGSGTRLTVV.